This T cell receptor beta chain derives from a study of monozygotic twins with cystic fibrosis. Study-wide findings and caveats: No link emerged between shared CDR3 counts and age, concordance or severity. Monozygotic CF twins shared more identical nucleotide clonotypes than unrelated patients.

TCRdb's table, derived via immunoSEQ multiplex PCR, lists solely in-frame clones and lacks some. The sample lists about 36,000 clones, under 90% seen once, with roughly 1.7% in the top ten. A note on this clone: The antigen remains unidentified.

V lost 0 bases, J lost 12 bases, and 11 bases lay in between. The CDR3 is 12 residues long. Germline lookup yields CDR1 SEHNR and CDR2 FQNEAQ (reference sequence). Sequenced sample: blood. The TCR sequence derives from a girl aged 2-10 years with cystic fibrosis. This chain uses TRBV7-9 with TRBJ1-2; D is perhaps TRBD1 (6 bases). The CDR3: CASSLADGGHTF. In DNA, the CDR3 is TGTGCCAGCAGCTTAGCGGACGGGGGGCACACCTTC.